The 30 T cell receptor beta chains below come from one sample, sequenced in a study of Ad26.COV2.S vaccination and SARS-CoV-2 variants. Profiling relied on immunoSEQ multiplex PCR, and the TCRdb table lists in-frame clones only, not all of them. The profile shows 300,000 to 400,000 clones, 92% of them singletons. The material was peripheral blood, obtained after recovery from COVID-19. The receptor set was obtained from a human donor who had recovered from COVID-19.

The rearrangement links TRBV27 to TRBJ2-1; TRBD2 might be the D (6 bases). The CDR3 runs to 14 residues. V was clipped by 10 bases and J by 6 bases, with 19 bases between them. Germline V gene lookup returns CDR1 MNHEY and CDR2 SMNVEV (reference sequence). Here the CDR3 DNA reads TGTGCCACTCTTCGCGGGGCGATTGGCAATGAGCAGTTCTTC. Translated, it gives CATLRGAIGNEQFF.

The table lists this clone with a count of one. The chain joins TRBV27 to TRBJ2-3, with 13 bases that match TRBD2. Looked up from germline, CDR1 is MNHEY and CDR2 is SMNVEV (reference sequence). V shed 5 bases and J 2 bases; nucleotides not matched to a gene: 7. CDR3 length: 17 amino acids. CDR3 in amino acids: CASSLRTSGGLTDTQYF. The CDR3 bases are TGTGCCAGCAGTCTCCGGACTAGCGGGGGCCTCACAGATACGCAGTATTTT.

In the case of this clone: Other DNA variants within this sample encode the same CDR3. J is TRBJ1-1 and V is TRBV2; possible D gene TRBD1, 5 bases. The CDR3 totals 12 residues. Trimming cost V 6 bases and J 1 base, with 6 bases left between them. CDR1 SNHLY and CDR2 FYNNEI come from the germline V gene. CDR3 protein: CASRQGNTEAFF. The CDR3 DNA follows: TGTGCCAGCAGGCAGGGGAACACTGAAGCTTTCTTT.

V usage is TRBV7-2 and J usage is TRBJ1-2; a possible D gene is TRBD1 (6 bases). Germline V lookup: CDR1 SGHTA, CDR2 FQGNSA. The CDR3 consists of 13 residues. Trimming stripped 4 bases from V and 3 bases from J, with 9 bases between. The CDR3 reads CASSSTGDYGYTF. In DNA form, the CDR3 reads TGTGCCAGCAGCTCGACAGGAGACTATGGCTACACCTTC.

The gene calls are TRBV11-3 and TRBJ2-1, with a weak D call TRBD2 (5 bases). The CDR3 contains 12 residues. The V gene lost 6 bases and the J gene lost 11 bases, with 14 bases spanning the gap. CDR1 and CDR2 (germline): SGHNT, YENEEA. The CDR3 bases are TGTGCCAGCAGTTACCCGGGGTTTCAGCAGTTCTTC. Amino acid sequence: CASSYPGFQQFF.

This chain connects TRBV14 to TRBJ2-5, with D perhaps TRBD2 (5 bases). V lost 3 bases and J 5 bases, leaving 10 bases between the germline ends. Germline V gene sequence: CDR1 SGHDN, CDR2 FVKESK. CDR3 length: 13 amino acids. This CDR3 reads CASSQERGETQYF. CDR3 coding DNA: TGTGCCAGCAGCCAGGAAAGAGGGGAGACCCAGTACTTC.

This chain's CDR3 is CASSTQGQGGELFF. CDR3 nucleotides: TGTGCCAGCAGCACCCAGGGCCAGGGCGGGGAGCTGTTTTTT. V usage is TRBV13 and J usage is TRBJ2-2; a weak D match, TRBD1 (5 bases). V lost 5 bases to trimming and J lost 7 bases, with 14 bases between them. This CDR3 has 14 amino acids. Per the germline V gene, CDR1 is PRHDT and CDR2 is FYEKMQ (reference sequence).

This chain uses TRBV9 with TRBJ2-3; 13 bases line up with TRBD2. Germline V gives CDR1 SGDLS, CDR2 YYNGEE. The V segment lost 3 bases and the J segment 0 bases; nucleotides outside the gene matches: 4. The CDR3 loop spans 17 amino acids. The CDR3 spells CASSAELAGGSTDTQYF. The CDR3 DNA reads TGTGCCAGCAGCGCAGAACTAGCGGGGGGGAGCACAGATACGCAGTATTTT.

This clone is a singleton in its sample. The CDR3 DNA is TGTGCCAGCAGCCATTTGTCGCCGGACAGGGGGCCTGGCTACACCTTC. It specifies CASSHLSPDRGPGYTF. The V gene is TRBV3-1 (or the pseudogene TRBV3-2), the J gene TRBJ1-2; 11 nucleotides match TRBD1. The CDR3 covers 16 residues. Germline CDR1 reads LGHDT; CDR2 reads YNNKEL (reference sequence). The trim removed 3 bases at V and 7 bases at J, leaving 10 bases unmatched.

The V call is TRBV10-3, the J call TRBJ2-3; no definite D call. This CDR3 is built from 15 residues. CDR1 ENHRY and CDR2 SYGVKD come from the germline V gene. V dropped 4 bases and J dropped 2 bases, with 13 bases sitting between them. The CDR3 loop reads CAISGAVMLTDTQYF. CDR3 in DNA: TGTGCCATCAGTGGGGCGGTTATGCTCACAGATACGCAGTATTTT.

The chain carries TRBV3-1 (or the pseudogene TRBV3-2) and TRBJ1-2; D is unresolved. V was shortened by 2 bases and J by 4 bases, with 8 bases between the two germline ends. The CDR3 is 13 residues long. Germline V gives CDR1 LGHDT, CDR2 YNNKEL (reference sequence). The CDR3 DNA is TGTGCCAGCAGCCAAATCTCGTCCTATGGCTACACCTTC. This translates into CASSQISSYGYTF.

This chain uses TRBV29-1 with TRBJ1-2; 8 bases agree with TRBD1. Trimming cost V 4 bases and J 2 bases; bases outside gene matches: 3. Germline V lookup: CDR1 SQVTM, CDR2 ANQGSEA. There are 13 residues in the CDR3. The CDR3 sequence: CSVVSGGNYGYTF. CDR3 nucleotides: TGCAGCGTTGTCTCAGGGGGCAACTATGGCTACACCTTC.

This chain uses TRBV27 with TRBJ1-2, with a possible D match to TRBD1 (6 bases). Germline CDR1 reads MNHEY; CDR2 reads SMNVEV (reference sequence). The CDR3 sequence is 16 residues long. Trimming took off 7 bases at V and 5 bases at J, with 23 bases between the two ends. CDR3 bases: TGTGCCAGCACCCTACGTCCGGGGGCAGGGCGGTATGGCTACACCTTC. Its protein product is CASTLRPGAGRYGYTF.

The V and J genes are TRBV6-5 and TRBJ1-5, with a possible D match to TRBD1 (6 bases). The CDR3 spans 15 residues. Germline V gene data show CDR1 as MNHEY and CDR2 as SVGAGI. V was cut by 6 bases and J by 5 bases, with 17 bases left in between. CDR3 bases: TGTGCCAGCAGGGCCCTGAGGGACAATTATCAGCCCCAGCATTTT. Protein product: CASRALRDNYQPQHF.

The V gene is TRBV13, the J gene TRBJ1-1; D is uncertain. The CDR3 covers 15 residues. The germline V gene has CDR1 PRHDT and CDR2 FYEKMQ (reference sequence). V lost 1 base to trimming and J lost 0 bases, with 9 bases between them. CDR3 protein: CASSLVTQMNTEAFF. CDR3 sequence (DNA): TGTGCCAGCAGCTTAGTGACCCAGATGAACACTGAAGCTTTCTTT.

The V gene is TRBV19, the J gene TRBJ2-2; 7 nucleotides agree with TRBD1. V shed 9 bases, J shed 8 bases, and the junction held 12 bases outside the gene matches. Germline V gene sequence: CDR1 LNHDA, CDR2 SQIVND (reference sequence). The CDR3 sequence is 14 residues long. CDR3 bases: TGTGCCAGCAACCCCGGGACAGAATATGGGGAGCTGTTTTTT. Translated: CASNPGTEYGELFF.

The V and J genes are TRBV11-2 and TRBJ1-1, with D unresolved. CDR3 length equals 12 residues. With 1 base removed from V and 11 bases from J, the gap between germline ends came to 11 bases. CDR1 is SGHAT, CDR2 FQNNGV, per germline. In DNA form, the CDR3 reads TGTGCCAGCAGCTTAGGAGGACGCGGCGCTTTCTTT. It encodes CASSLGGRGAFF. The full variable domain, completed using reference TRBV11-2 and TRBJ1-1, is EAGVAQSPRYKIIEKRQSVAFWCNPISGHATLYWYQQILGQGPKLLIQFQNNGVVDDSQLPKDRFSAERLKGVDSTLKIQPAKLEDSAVYLCASSLGGRGAFFGQGTRLTVV.

V usage is TRBV9 and J usage is TRBJ2-2; no firm D call. CDR1 SGDLS and CDR2 YYNGEE come from the germline V gene. The V gene lost 0 bases and the J gene lost 6 bases, with 0 bases spanning the gap. This CDR3 has 11 residues. The DNA of the CDR3 is TGTGCCAGCAGCGTAGCCGGGGAGCTGTTTTTT. Its protein product is CASSVAGELFF.

The chain is built from TRBV3-1 (or the pseudogene TRBV3-2) and TRBJ2-1; 10 bases are shared with TRBD2. The V and J ends lost 3 bases and 1 base, in that order; junction bases with no gene match: 3. The CDR3 length is 16 residues. Germline values: CDR1 LGHDT, CDR2 YNNKEL (reference sequence). The CDR3 DNA is TGTGCCAGCAGCCAGGGTAGCGGGGGGTCCTACAATGAGCAGTTCTTC. It encodes CASSQGSGGSYNEQFF.

The chain employs TRBV3-1 (or the pseudogene TRBV3-2) and TRBJ1-1, with 7 bases identical to TRBD1. The J segment lost 4 bases and the V segment lost 2 bases, leaving 7 bases of the junction unmatched. The CDR3 is 15 residues long. Germline lookup yields CDR1 LGHDT and CDR2 YNNKEL (reference sequence). CDR3 protein: CASSQTGVGGTEAFF. CDR3 nucleotide sequence: TGTGCCAGCAGCCAAACAGGGGTGGGGGGCACTGAAGCTTTCTTT.

This sequence joins TRBV9 and TRBJ2-5; 9 bases map to TRBD2. The CDR3 is made up of 16 amino acids. V gave up 0 bases and J gave up 0 bases; unmatched junction bases: 3. Per the germline V gene, CDR1 is SGDLS and CDR2 is YYNGEE. CDR3: CASSVEAGGNQETQYF. The CDR3 DNA follows: TGTGCCAGCAGCGTAGAGGCGGGGGGGAACCAAGAGACCCAGTACTTC.

This chain uses TRBV30 with TRBJ2-5; D possibly corresponds to TRBD1 (5 bases). The CDR3 has 14 residues. Trimming took off 3 bases at V and 1 base at J, with 12 bases between the two ends. Looked up from germline, CDR1 is GTSNPN and CDR2 is SVGIG (reference sequence). The CDR3 DNA sequence: TGTGCCTGGAGCCCCGGACATGTCCAAGAGACCCAGTACTTC. Its protein product is CAWSPGHVQETQYF. The variable domain in full, with the rest retrieved from reference TRBV30 and TRBJ2-5, is SQTIHQWPATLVQPVGSPLSLECTVEGTSNPNLYWYRQAAGRGLQLLFYSVGIGQISSEVPQNLSASRPQDRQFILSSKKLLLSDSGFYLCAWSPGHVQETQYFGPGTRLLVL.

V usage is TRBV6-1 and J usage is TRBJ1-1, with 8 bases identical to TRBD1. The CDR3 is 14 amino acids. Germline CDR1 reads MNHNS; CDR2 reads SASEGT. J gave up 7 bases and V 2 bases, and 6 bases lay outside the gene matches. The CDR3 nucleotides are TGTGCCAGCAGTGAATCAGGGGGCGCAAATGAAGCTTTCTTT. Translated: CASSESGGANEAFF.

The chain recombines TRBV7-2 with TRBJ2-5; D call uncertain. Trimming removed 4 bases at V and 2 bases at J, with 20 bases between. The CDR3 is 17 residues long. Germline V gene lookup returns CDR1 SGHTA and CDR2 FQGNSA. This chain's CDR3 is CASSSPARRIDQETQYF. CDR3 nucleotide sequence: TGTGCCAGCAGCTCCCCGGCACGCAGGATTGATCAAGAGACCCAGTACTTC. Filled out from reference TRBV7-2 and TRBJ2-5, the complete variable domain reads GAGVSQSPSNKVTEKGKDVELRCDPISGHTALYWYRQSLGQGLEFLIYFQGNSAPDKSGLPSDRFSAERTGGSVSTLTIQRTQQEDSAVYLCASSSPARRIDQETQYFGPGTRLLVL.

The V call is TRBV11-3, the J call TRBJ2-7, with D perhaps matching TRBD1 or TRBD2 (5 bases each). Germline loops: CDR1 SGHNT, CDR2 YENEEA. CDR3 length: 12 amino acids. Between the trimmed V and J ends, which lost 5 bases and 6 bases, there was a span of 11 bases. This chain's CDR3 is CASSPLGGEQYF. CDR3 nucleotide sequence: TGTGCCAGCAGCCCACTTGGGGGCGAGCAGTACTTC. Filled out from reference TRBV11-3 and TRBJ2-7, the complete variable domain reads EAGVVQSPRYKIIEKKQPVAFWCNPISGHNTLYWYLQNLGQGPELLIRYENEEAVDDSQLPKDRFSAERLKGVDSTLKIQPAELGDSAVYLCASSPLGGEQYFGPGTRLTVT.

This chain connects TRBV2 to TRBJ2-1, with TRBD2 identical over 11 bases. The CDR3 has 17 amino acids. V shed 10 bases and J 0 bases; nucleotides not matched to a gene: 11. Germline V CDR1 and CDR2: SNHLY, FYNNEI. The CDR3 protein is CATRPGLAAHSYNEQFF. In nucleotides, the CDR3 is TGTGCCACCCGGCCGGGACTAGCGGCTCACTCCTACAATGAGCAGTTCTTC.

This clone was seen just once. This chain links TRBV12-3 or TRBV12-4 with TRBJ1-2, with D perhaps TRBD1 (6 bases). The CDR3 has 13 residues. V was shortened by 2 bases and J by 6 bases, with 10 bases between the two germline ends. The CDR3 nucleotides read TGTGCCAGCAGTTTAACGGCAGGGGATGGCTACACCTTC. Amino acids: CASSLTAGDGYTF.

This chain connects TRBV5-5 to TRBJ2-7; TRBD1 aligns across 7 bases. This CDR3 region has 14 residues. V lost 0 bases and J lost 3; bases outside the gene matches: 3. CDR1 is SGHKS, CDR2 YYEKEE, per germline (reference sequence). The chain's CDR3 is CASSLGRGNYEQYF. For the CDR3, the DNA is TGTGCCAGCAGCTTGGGCAGGGGGAACTACGAGCAGTACTTC.

V gene TRBV6-6 combines with J gene TRBJ2-7; 13 bases agree with TRBD2. CDR3 length equals 15 residues. V lost 6 bases and J lost 2; bases outside the gene matches: 4. CDR1 and CDR2 (germline): MNHNY, SVGAGI (reference sequence). CDR3 region: CASRGTSGVTYEQYF. The CDR3 nucleotides are TGTGCCAGCAGGGGGACTAGCGGGGTTACCTACGAGCAGTACTTC.

This sequence joins TRBV7-9 and TRBJ2-3; perhaps TRBD1 as D (5 bases). The CDR3 runs to 16 residues. Trimming removed 0 bases at V and 1 base at J, with 11 bases between. Germline V gives CDR1 SEHNR, CDR2 FQNEAQ (reference sequence). The CDR3 loop is CASSLAQGPRTDTQYF. The CDR3, as DNA: TGTGCCAGCAGCTTAGCGCAGGGTCCCCGCACAGATACGCAGTATTTT.